This T cell receptor beta chain was retrieved from a study of CXCR3-negative and CXCR3-positive naive CD8 T cells (dated by TCRdb to between 2018 and 2021). With regard to the full study: In total, around 140 million TRB reads were obtained, or roughly 1.5 +/- 0.3 million reads per library. The diversity and physicochemical repertoire analyses included more than ten donors pooled from two independent experiments. For the TRBV-TRBJ cluster analysis, the naive subsets came from 5 or 6 donors, while the memory cells came from 3 donors. Results and caveats for the whole study, not just this receptor: Because surface CD5, which is linked to self-reactivity in mice, was comparable between the naive subsets, TCR interaction strength was also inferred from the physicochemical properties of TRB CDR3s. Both naive subsets had comparably high repertoire diversity, while memory CD8+ T cells had much lower repertoire diversity. TRBV-TRBJ usage was similar between naive CXCR3-negative and CXCR3-positive cells from the same donor, while memory cells showed distinct patterns. Compared with CXCR3-negative naive cells, CXCR3-positive naive cells had TRB CDR3s with higher hydrophobicity (lower Kidera factor 4), lower energy, and higher strength and volume indices. CXCR3 expression partially decreased after cryopreservation, so most assays used freshly isolated PBMCs.

A note on this clonotype: It lacks a known antigen.

CDR1 is given as MNHEY and CDR2 as SVGEGT, both from the germline V gene. The CDR3 starts with the cysteine, ends with the phenylalanine, and has 14 residues. The entry carries no DNA sequence. For every CD8+ T cell subset, 300,000 cells were flow-sorted straight into RLT lysis buffer, and each subset was sorted in triplicate. To keep memory contaminants out, a stringent definition of naive CD8+ T cells was applied: CD45RO-CCR7+CD27+CD95-. Standard density gradient centrifugation was used to isolate peripheral blood mononuclear cells from buffy coats. Naive CXCR3-negative and CXCR3-positive CD8+ T cells were flow-sorted on a FACSAria III. Total RNA was extracted from sorted cells using an RNeasy Mini Kit. The instrument was a NextSeq 550. The Human TCR Profiling Kit (MiLaboratory) was used to prepare UMI-labeled 5' RACE TRB cDNA libraries. The full amount of extracted RNA was used for cDNA synthesis, and the full amount of resulting cDNA was used for PCR amplification. Libraries were prepared in parallel with an identical number of PCR cycles. The original pipeline was this. With a requirement of at least two reads per UMI, MIGEC and MiXCR extracted about 50,000 +/- 10,000 unique UMI-labeled TRB cDNA molecules per library. Each library averaged about 38,000 +/- 11,000 functional in-frame TRB CDR3 nucleotide clonotypes without stop codons. Diversity metrics, including normalized Shannon-Wiener and Chao1, were computed in VDJtools after downsampling to 5000 UMI-labeled TRB molecules per sample. VDJtools computed clonotype-size-weighted physicochemical properties of the central five CDR3 residues: interaction energy, strength, volume and Kidera factor 4. TCRdb reprocessed the reads and assigns one entry to each CDR3 protein sequence, leaving out DNA. What appears here as the V and J calls and clone size reflects TCRdb's work, not the paper's. This sample's table carries about 150,000 distinct CDR3 sequences. Roughly 0.41% of the sample is taken by the ten largest.

The sequenced material came from naive CXCR3+ CD8+ T cells from blood. This specimen's cell subset or site label, interpreted: CD45RO-CCR7+CD27+CD95- naive CD8+ T cells expressing CXCR3 (TNR3+). Recombination joined TRBV6-2 or TRBV6-3 with TRBJ2-7; TCRdb's assignment of TRBD2 cannot be checked, as there is no DNA. The receptor was derived from a human donor in good health. Some clones in this sample may be carry-over from other donors' samples. The encoded CDR3 is CASSGWREANEQYF.